Reported below is one TCR beta chain. Repertoires were generated with immunoSEQ multiplex PCR, while TCRdb's copy carries only in-frame clones and drops some. The sample shows some 200,000 clones, roughly 80% of them seen only once. These data come from a study of blood T cell repertoires in COVID-19. Germline-derived CDR1 and CDR2 are ENHRY and SYGVKD. The CDR3 runs to 16 residues. Trimming took off 4 bases at V and 3 bases at J, with 17 bases between the two ends. The clonotype was recovered from a man under 40 with active or convalescent COVID-19. The specimen sequenced was peripheral blood. The J gene is TRBJ2-3, the V gene TRBV10-3, with a tentative D call TRBD2 (5 bases). The CDR3 DNA follows: TGTGCCATCAGTGCCACGGTGCGGGTGACAACAGATACGCAGTATTTT. Translation gives CAISATVRVTTDTQYF.